A single sample gave rise to the 17 T cell receptor beta chains below, sequenced in a study of PD-L1 blockade in urothelial cancer. This sample's time point: peripheral blood 6 weeks after treatment start. Profiled with immunoSEQ multiplex PCR; TCRdb holds only in-frame clones, not every one. The repertoire includes about 130,000 clones, about 82% of them detected once, and around 2.4% sits in the top ten. The specimen was PBMCs, collected around atezolizumab (anti-PD-L1) treatment. The receptors come from a man over 45 with urothelial cancer.

This chain connects TRBV28 to TRBJ2-1; D possibly corresponds to TRBD2 (5 bases). The CDR3 runs 11 residues. Germline loops: CDR1 MDHEN, CDR2 SYDVKM. V lost 2 bases to trimming and J lost 9 bases, with 5 bases between them. CDR3 protein: CASSLRGEQFF. The CDR3, as DNA: TGTGCCAGCAGTTTACGGGGTGAGCAGTTCTTC.

The chain joins TRBV28 to TRBJ1-5; a weak D match, TRBD1 (5 bases). CDR3 length equals 16 residues. Germline V gene data show CDR1 as MDHEN and CDR2 as SYDVKM. Trimming took 7 bases from V and 2 from J, leaving 18 bases between them. DNA for the CDR3: TGTGCCAGCACCCCGGGACTCCTTGGAGGCAATCAGCCCCAGCATTTT. It specifies CASTPGLLGGNQPQHF.

This CDR3 reads CASSGQGSTIYF. CDR3 in DNA: TGTGCCAGCAGCGGACAGGGCAGCACCATATATTTT. The genes are TRBV7-9 and TRBJ1-3, with 8 nucleotides matching TRBD1. The CDR3 length is 12 residues. J lost 9 bases, V lost 5 bases, and 3 bases had no gene match. Germline CDR1 is SEHNR and CDR2 is FQNEAQ (reference sequence).

J is TRBJ2-3 and V is TRBV19, with 13 bases that match TRBD2. The V and J ends lost 9 bases and 3 bases, in that order; junction bases with no gene match: 3. The CDR3 spans 14 residues. Germline CDR1 LNHDA, CDR2 SQIVND (reference sequence). The CDR3 region is CASRLAGGTDTQYF. The CDR3 DNA sequence: TGTGCCAGCCGACTAGCGGGAGGTACAGATACGCAGTATTTT.

The table lists this clone with a count of one. The V and J genes are TRBV9 and TRBJ2-5; 7 bases are a match to TRBD2. The CDR3 is 18 residues long. V lost 0 bases, J lost 5 bases, and 16 bases stayed unmatched. CDR1 is SGDLS and CDR2 is YYNGEE in the germline V gene. CDR3 nucleotide sequence: TGTGCCAGCAGCGTAGCTGGACACCAGCGGGGCTTTGGGGAGACCCAGTACTTC. Its protein product is CASSVAGHQRGFGETQYF.

The chain couples TRBV2 to TRBJ2-2; no firm D call. The CDR3 sequence is 14 residues long. Trimming shortened V by 3 bases and J by 1 base, and 6 bases separated the two germline ends. The germline V gene encodes CDR1 SNHLY and CDR2 FYNNEI. The CDR3 DNA follows: TGTGCCAGCAGTGAGGTCAGGAACACCGGGGAGCTGTTTTTT. Residues: CASSEVRNTGELFF.

This chain joins TRBV2 and TRBJ1-1; 11 positions match TRBD1. Germline loops: CDR1 SNHLY, CDR2 FYNNEI. The CDR3 extends over 14 amino acids. Losses at the gene ends were 6 bases for V and 5 bases for J; bases not matched to a gene: 5. CDR3 coding DNA: TGTGCCAGCAGAACCGGGACAGGGGGAACTGAAGCTTTCTTT. This codes for CASRTGTGGTEAFF.

The gene calls are TRBV11-2 and TRBJ2-7; the match to TRBD2 covers 13 bases. V was clipped by 1 base and J by 3 bases; unmatched bases: 6. The CDR3 is 17 amino acids. Germline lookup yields CDR1 SGHAT and CDR2 FQNNGV. CDR3 bases: TGTGCCAGCAGCTTAGTGGCAGGACTAGCGGGAGTCTACGAGCAGTACTTC. It codes for CASSLVAGLAGVYEQYF.

The chain links TRBV11-3 to TRBJ2-3; 13 positions agree with TRBD2. V lost 2 bases and J lost 3; bases outside the gene matches: 5. CDR1 and CDR2 from the germline V gene are SGHNT and YENEEA. The CDR3 has 17 amino acids. The CDR3 coding sequence is TGTGCCAGCAGCTTAACTCCGGGACTAGCGGGGACAGATACGCAGTATTTT. This translates into CASSLTPGLAGTDTQYF.

This chain connects TRBV6-5 to TRBJ1-3, with D perhaps matching TRBD1 (5 bases). Germline assignment: CDR1 MNHEY and CDR2 SVGAGI. With 7 bases removed from V and 0 bases from J, the gap between germline ends came to 10 bases. CDR3 length equals 14 residues. For the CDR3, the DNA is TGTGCCAGCACTTCGACAGCCTCTGGAAACACCATATATTTT. Translation: CASTSTASGNTIYF.

This chain uses TRBV19 with TRBJ2-3, with TRBD2 as a possible D gene (6 bases). CDR3 length: 15 residues. Germline values: CDR1 LNHDA, CDR2 SQIVND (reference sequence). The ends were cut back, 3 bases at V and 5 bases at J, with 15 bases in the middle. CDR3 in amino acids: CASSINERAIDTQYF. In DNA, the CDR3 is TGTGCCAGTAGTATCAACGAGCGGGCGATAGATACGCAGTATTTT.

The rearrangement links TRBV7-9 to TRBJ2-5; TRBD2 is a possible D gene (5 bases). Germline V CDR1 and CDR2: SEHNR, FQNEAQ (reference sequence). The CDR3 contains 14 residues. V gave up 5 bases and J gave up 1 base, with 11 bases separating them. CDR3 amino acids: CASSKREGQETQYF. The CDR3 region has the DNA TGTGCCAGCAGCAAACGTGAGGGCCAAGAGACCCAGTACTTC.

This clone was seen a handful of times. The rearrangement uses TRBV7-9 and TRBJ1-2, with 8 nucleotides matching TRBD1. Germline V lookup: CDR1 SEHNR, CDR2 FQNEAQ (reference sequence). The J segment lost 3 bases and the V segment lost 10 bases, leaving 7 bases of the junction unmatched. This CDR3 is 13 amino acids long. CDR3 residues: CATRTGRHYGYTF. CDR3 in DNA: TGTGCCACCAGGACAGGGCGACACTATGGCTACACCTTC.

V is TRBV5-4 and J is TRBJ1-1, with a weak D call TRBD1 (5 bases). Trimming cost V 4 bases and J 1 base, with 11 bases left between them. Germline V lookup: CDR1 SGHNT, CDR2 YYREEE (reference sequence). The CDR3 length is 14 residues. This CDR3 is CASSDPQENTEAFF. The CDR3 DNA reads as TGTGCCAGCAGCGACCCACAGGAGAACACTGAAGCTTTCTTT.

The chain joins TRBV15 to TRBJ2-1, with D unresolved. CDR1 is LNHNV and CDR2 is YYDKDF in the germline V gene (reference sequence). The CDR3 sequence is 14 residues long. V lost 1 base, J lost 5 bases, and 9 bases lay in between. DNA of the CDR3: TGTGCCACCAGCAGAGGTGGCAACGACAATGAGCAGTTCTTC. Translating gives CATSRGGNDNEQFF. Supplemented by reference TRBV15 and TRBJ2-1, the full variable domain reads DAMVIQNPRYQVTQFGKPVTLSCSQTLNHNVMYWYQQKSSQAPKLLFHYYDKDFNNEADTPDNFQSRRPNTSFCFLDIRSPGLGDTAMYLCATSRGGNDNEQFFGPGTRLTVL.

This chain links TRBV6-5 with TRBJ2-1; 10 bases map to TRBD2. This CDR3 has 15 amino acids. Germline V gives CDR1 MNHEY, CDR2 SVGAGI. V gave up 0 bases and J gave up 8 bases; unmatched junction bases: 4. CDR3 in amino acids: CASSYSLAGDDEQFF. The CDR3 nucleotides are TGTGCCAGCAGTTACTCTCTAGCGGGAGATGATGAGCAGTTCTTC.

The V and J genes are TRBV15 and TRBJ1-4, with 7 nucleotides matching TRBD1. The V segment lost 2 bases and the J segment 2 bases; nucleotides outside the gene matches: 2. The CDR3 consists of 15 residues. Germline values: CDR1 LNHNV, CDR2 YYDKDF (reference sequence). CDR3 nucleotide sequence: TGTGCCACCAGCAGATCGACAGGGACTAATGAAAAACTGTTTTTT. Amino acids: CATSRSTGTNEKLFF.